This T cell receptor (beta chain) was sequenced during a study of blood T cell repertoires in COVID-19. The wider study: The origin of the acute and convalescent COVID-19 samples was the United States, Italy and Spain. T cells, B-cell-depleted T cells, or PBMCs supplied cDNA or gDNA.

The CDR3 sequence is 16 residues long. Germline CDR1 is MGHRA and CDR2 is YSYEKL. V was trimmed by 0 bases and J by 2 bases, leaving 10 bases between them. Original analysis: By means of reference gene primer amplification, nucleated cell counts were estimated. Clones were sequenced by immunoSEQ multiplex PCR, and TCRdb holds only the in-frame ones, with some missing. V and J calls plus clone size are reproduced from that table; the DNA served to infer D and trimming. The repertoire holds tens of thousands of clones, about 85% seen once, with around 4.5% in the top ten. This sequence was found in a man aged 55 to 70 with acute or convalescent COVID-19. The sample taken for sequencing was peripheral blood. The chain links TRBV4-1 to TRBJ1-4; no clear D. The chain's CDR3 is CASSQDVSGTNEKLFF. CDR3 sequence (DNA): TGCGCCAGCAGCCAAGATGTCTCGGGGACTAATGAAAAACTGTTTTTT.